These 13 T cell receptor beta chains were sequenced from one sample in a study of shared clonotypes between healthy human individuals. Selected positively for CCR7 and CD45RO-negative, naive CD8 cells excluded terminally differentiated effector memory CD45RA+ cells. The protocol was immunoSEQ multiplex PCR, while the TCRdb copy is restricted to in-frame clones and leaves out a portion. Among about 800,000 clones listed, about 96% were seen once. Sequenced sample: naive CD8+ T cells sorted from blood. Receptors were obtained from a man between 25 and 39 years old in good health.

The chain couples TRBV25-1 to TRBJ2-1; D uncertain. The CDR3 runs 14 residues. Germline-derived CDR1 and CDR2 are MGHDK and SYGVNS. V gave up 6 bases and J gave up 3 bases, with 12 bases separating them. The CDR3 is CASRPSSDYNEQFF. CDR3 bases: TGTGCCAGCAGACCATCGTCGGACTACAATGAGCAGTTCTTC.

The CDR3 coding sequence is TGTGCCAGCACCCTTATGGGACAGGAGTTGAACACTGAAGCTTTCTTT. Protein: CASTLMGQELNTEAFF. The V gene is TRBV4-2, the J gene TRBJ1-1; 8 bases line up with TRBD1. Germline assignment: CDR1 LGHNA and CDR2 YNFKEQ. The CDR3 totals 16 residues. Germline trimming cut 7 bases from V and 0 bases from J; bases unmatched to any gene: 10.

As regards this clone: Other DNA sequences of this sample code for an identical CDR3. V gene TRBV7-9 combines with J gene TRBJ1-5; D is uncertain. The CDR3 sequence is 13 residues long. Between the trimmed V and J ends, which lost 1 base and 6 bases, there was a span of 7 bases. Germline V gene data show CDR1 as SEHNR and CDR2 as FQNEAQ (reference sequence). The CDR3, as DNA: TGTGCCAGCAGCTTAGGCGGAAGTCAGCCCCAGCATTTT. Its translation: CASSLGGSQPQHF.

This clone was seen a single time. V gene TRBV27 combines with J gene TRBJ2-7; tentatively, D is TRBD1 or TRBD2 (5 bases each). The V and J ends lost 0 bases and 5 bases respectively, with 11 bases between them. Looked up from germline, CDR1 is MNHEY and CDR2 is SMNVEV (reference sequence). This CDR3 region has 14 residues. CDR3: CASSLSGDGDEQYF. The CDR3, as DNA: TGTGCCAGCAGTTTATCAGGGGACGGCGACGAGCAGTACTTC.

Written as DNA, the CDR3 is TGTGCCAGCAGTTCCCTAAGTTTGAACACTGAAGCTTTCTTT. Its protein is CASSSLSLNTEAFF. The chain uses TRBV6-6 and TRBJ1-1; no clear D. This CDR3 comprises 14 residues. V dropped 4 bases and J dropped 0 bases, with 9 bases sitting between them. CDR1 is MNHNY and CDR2 is SVGAGI in the germline V gene (reference sequence).

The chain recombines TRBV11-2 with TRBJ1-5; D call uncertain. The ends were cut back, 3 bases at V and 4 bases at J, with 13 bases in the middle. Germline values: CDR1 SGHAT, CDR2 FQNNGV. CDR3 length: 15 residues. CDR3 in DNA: TGTGCCAGCAGCTTTTACGCGGGATCTAATCAGCCCCAGCATTTT. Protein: CASSFYAGSNQPQHF.

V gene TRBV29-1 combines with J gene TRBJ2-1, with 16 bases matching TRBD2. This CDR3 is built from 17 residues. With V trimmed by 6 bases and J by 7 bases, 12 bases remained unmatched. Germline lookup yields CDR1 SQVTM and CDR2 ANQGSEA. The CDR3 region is CSVRGLAGGQKGNEQFF. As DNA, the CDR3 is TGCAGCGTAAGGGGACTAGCGGGAGGGCAAAAAGGAAATGAGCAGTTCTTC.

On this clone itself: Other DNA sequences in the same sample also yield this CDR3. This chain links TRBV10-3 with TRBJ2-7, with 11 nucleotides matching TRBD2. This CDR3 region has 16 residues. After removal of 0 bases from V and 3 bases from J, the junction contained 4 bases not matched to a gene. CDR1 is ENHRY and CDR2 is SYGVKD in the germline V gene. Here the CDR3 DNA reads TGTGCCATCAGTGAGTCAGGGACTAGCGGAGACTACGAGCAGTACTTC. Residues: CAISESGTSGDYEQYF.

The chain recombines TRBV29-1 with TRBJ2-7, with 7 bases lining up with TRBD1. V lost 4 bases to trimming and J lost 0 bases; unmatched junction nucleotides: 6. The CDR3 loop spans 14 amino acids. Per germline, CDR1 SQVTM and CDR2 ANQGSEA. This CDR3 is CSVAQDRSSYEQYF. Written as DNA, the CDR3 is TGCAGCGTTGCGCAGGACAGGAGCTCCTACGAGCAGTACTTC.

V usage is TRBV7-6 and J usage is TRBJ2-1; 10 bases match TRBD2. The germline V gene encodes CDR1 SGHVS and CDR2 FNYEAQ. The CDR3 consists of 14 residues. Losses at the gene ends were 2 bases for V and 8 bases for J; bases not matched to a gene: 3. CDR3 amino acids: CASSLRSGRDEQFF. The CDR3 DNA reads TGTGCCAGCAGCTTAAGGAGCGGGAGGGATGAGCAGTTCTTC. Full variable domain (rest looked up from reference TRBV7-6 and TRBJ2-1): GAGVSQSPRYKVTKRGQDVALRCDPISGHVSLYWYRQALGQGPEFLTYFNYEAQQDKSGLPNDRFSAERPEGSISTLTIQRTEQRDSAMYRCASSLRSGRDEQFFGPGTRLTVL.

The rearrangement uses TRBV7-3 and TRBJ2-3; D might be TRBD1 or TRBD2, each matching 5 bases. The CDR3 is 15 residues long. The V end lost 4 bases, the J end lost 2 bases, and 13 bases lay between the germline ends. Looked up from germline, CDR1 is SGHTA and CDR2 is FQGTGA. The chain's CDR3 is CASSSTGTNTDTQYF. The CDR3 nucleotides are TGTGCCAGCAGCTCTACCGGGACCAACACAGATACGCAGTATTTT.

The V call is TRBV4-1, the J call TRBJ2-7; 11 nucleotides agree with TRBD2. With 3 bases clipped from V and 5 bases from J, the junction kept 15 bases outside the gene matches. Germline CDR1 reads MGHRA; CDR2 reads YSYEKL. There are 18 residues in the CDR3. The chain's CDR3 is CASSHQLAGEDLIDEQYF. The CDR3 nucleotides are TGCGCCAGCAGCCACCAACTAGCGGGAGAGGATCTAATTGACGAGCAGTACTTC.

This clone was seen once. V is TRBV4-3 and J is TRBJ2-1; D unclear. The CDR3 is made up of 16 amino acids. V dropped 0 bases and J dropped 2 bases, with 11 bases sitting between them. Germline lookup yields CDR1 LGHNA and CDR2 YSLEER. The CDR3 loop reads CASSQDYKATYNEQFF. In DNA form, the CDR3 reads TGCGCCAGCAGCCAAGATTACAAGGCCACCTACAATGAGCAGTTCTTC.